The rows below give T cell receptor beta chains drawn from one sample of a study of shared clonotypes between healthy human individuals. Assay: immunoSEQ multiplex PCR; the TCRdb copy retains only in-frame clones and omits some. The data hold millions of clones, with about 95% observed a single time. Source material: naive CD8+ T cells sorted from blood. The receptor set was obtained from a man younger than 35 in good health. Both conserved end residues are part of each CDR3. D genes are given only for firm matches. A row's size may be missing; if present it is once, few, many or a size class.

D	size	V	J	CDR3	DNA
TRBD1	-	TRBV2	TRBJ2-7	CASSPVDREVSYEQYF	TGTGCCAGCAGTCCGGTGGACAGGGAGGTTTCCTACGAGCAGTACTTC
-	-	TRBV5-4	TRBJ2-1	CASSAVSGYNEQFF	TGTGCCAGCAGCGCCGTGTCGGGTTACAATGAGCAGTTCTTC
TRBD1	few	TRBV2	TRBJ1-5	CASLRDRESFQPQHF	TGTGCCAGCCTCCGGGACAGGGAAAGTTTTCAGCCCCAGCATTTT
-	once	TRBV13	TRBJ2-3	CASSLAGESGSPDTQYF	TGTGCCAGCAGCTTAGCCGGGGAGAGCGGCAGCCCAGATACGCAGTATTTT
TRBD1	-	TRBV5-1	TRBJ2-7	CASSTGAYEQYF	TGCGCCAGCAGCACAGGGGCCTACGAGCAGTACTTC
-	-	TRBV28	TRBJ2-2	CASTVANTGELFF	TGTGCCAGCACCGTGGCGAACACCGGGGAGCTGTTTTTT
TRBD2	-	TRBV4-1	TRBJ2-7	CASSHRLAEGYEQYF	TGCGCCAGCAGCCATAGACTAGCGGAGGGCTACGAGCAGTACTTC
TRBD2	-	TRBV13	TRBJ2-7	CASSSRLAENPYEQYF	TGTGCCAGCAGCTCCAGACTAGCGGAAAACCCTTACGAGCAGTACTTC
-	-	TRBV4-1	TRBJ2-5	CASSQGGETQYF	TGCGCCAGCAGCCAAGGAGGGGAGACCCAGTACTTC
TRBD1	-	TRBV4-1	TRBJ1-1	CASSLTQGGNTEAFF	TGCGCCAGCAGCCTAACACAGGGGGGGAACACTGAAGCTTTCTTT
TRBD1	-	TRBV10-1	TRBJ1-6	CASSTAFQGAFASPLHF	TGCGCCAGCAGTACCGCCTTCCAGGGGGCTTTTGCTTCACCCCTCCACTTT
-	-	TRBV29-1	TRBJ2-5	CSAGIPDGEETQYF	TGCAGCGCTGGGATCCCGGACGGGGAAGAGACCCAGTACTTC
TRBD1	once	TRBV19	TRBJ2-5	CASNPGQGIGETQYF	TGTGCCAGTAACCCGGGACAGGGGATCGGAGAGACCCAGTACTTC
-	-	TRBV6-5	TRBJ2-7	CATYTYEQYF	TGTGCCACCTACACCTACGAGCAGTACTTC
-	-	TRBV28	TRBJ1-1	CASRSTGNTEAFF	TGTGCCAGCAGGTCAACAGGGAACACTGAAGCTTTCTTT
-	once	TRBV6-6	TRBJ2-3	CASSYQGDTQYF	TGTGCCAGCAGTTACCAGGGAGATACGCAGTATTTT
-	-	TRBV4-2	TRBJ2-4	CASSQDKNIQYF	TGTGCCAGCAGCCAAGACAAAAACATTCAGTACTTC
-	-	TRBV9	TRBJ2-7	CASSVEGIYGEQYF	TGTGCCAGCAGCGTAGAAGGAATTTACGGGGAGCAGTACTTC
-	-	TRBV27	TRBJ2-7	CASSLGGFYEQYF	TGTGCCAGCAGTTTAGGCGGGTTCTACGAGCAGTACTTC
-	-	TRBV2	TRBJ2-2	CASSEGLGVANTGELFF	TGTGCCAGCAGTGAAGGGTTAGGGGTTGCGAACACCGGGGAGCTGTTTTTT
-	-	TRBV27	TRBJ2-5	CASSRAGGIQETQYF	TGTGCCAGCAGTCGTGCGGGCGGGATCCAAGAGACCCAGTACTTC
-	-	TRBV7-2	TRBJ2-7	CASSLGLSGEQYF	TGTGCCAGCAGCTTAGGGCTTTCTGGGGAGCAGTACTTC
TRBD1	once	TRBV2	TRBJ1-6	CASSPYGTGGNNSPLHF	TGTGCCAGCAGTCCTTACGGGACAGGGGGGAACAATTCACCCCTCCACTTT
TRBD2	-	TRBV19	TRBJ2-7	CASSILLGAGGTYEQYF	TGTGCCAGTAGTATTCTCCTGGGAGCGGGAGGAACCTACGAGCAGTACTTC
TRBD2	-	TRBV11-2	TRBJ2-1	CASSDPLAGGNEQFF	TGTGCCAGCAGCGATCCCCTAGCGGGAGGCAATGAGCAGTTCTTC
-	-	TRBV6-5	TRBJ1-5	CASHLGDTDQPQHF	TGTGCCAGCCACCTTGGGGACACGGATCAGCCCCAGCATTTT
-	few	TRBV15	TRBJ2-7	CATSRDPTYEQYF	TGTGCCACCAGCAGAGATCCCACCTACGAGCAGTACTTC
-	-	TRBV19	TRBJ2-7	CASSIMGDEQYF	TGTGCCAGTAGTATTATGGGGGACGAGCAGTACTTC
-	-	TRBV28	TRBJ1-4	CASRFGGSTNEKLFF	TGTGCCAGTCGGTTTGGGGGTTCAACTAATGAAAAACTGTTTTTT
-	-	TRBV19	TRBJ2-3	CASSHLGGLGTDTQYF	TGTGCCAGTTCCCACTTGGGGGGGCTTGGCACAGATACGCAGTATTTT
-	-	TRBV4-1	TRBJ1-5	CASSQVGEGQPQHF	TGCGCCAGCAGCCAAGTAGGGGAGGGTCAGCCCCAGCATTTT
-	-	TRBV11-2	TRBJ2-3	CASSLNRDTQYF	TGTGCCAGCAGCTTGAATAGGGATACGCAGTATTTT
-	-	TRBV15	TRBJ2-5	CATSRLTVGEETQYF	TGTGCCACCAGCAGACTAACGGTAGGGGAAGAGACCCAGTACTTC
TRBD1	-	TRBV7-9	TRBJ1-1	CASSLVTGDPEAFF	TGTGCCAGCAGCTTAGTGACAGGGGACCCTGAAGCTTTCTTT
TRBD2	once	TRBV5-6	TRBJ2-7	CASSGGGSYEQYF	TGTGCCAGCAGCGGCGGGGGATCCTACGAGCAGTACTTC
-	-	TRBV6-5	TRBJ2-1	CASSFDSLEQFF	TGTGCCAGCAGTTTCGACAGCCTCGAGCAGTTCTTC
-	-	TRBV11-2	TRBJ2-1	CASSLGEPGSYNEQFF	TGTGCCAGCAGCTTAGGTGAACCCGGGTCCTACAATGAGCAGTTCTTC
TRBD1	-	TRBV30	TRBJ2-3	CAWAETGVFDTQYF	TGTGCCTGGGCAGAGACAGGGGTTTTTGATACGCAGTATTTT
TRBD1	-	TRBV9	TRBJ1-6	CASSASGQGSSYNSPLHF	TGTGCCAGCAGCGCCAGTGGACAGGGGAGCTCCTATAATTCACCCCTCCACTTT
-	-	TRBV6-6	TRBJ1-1	CASKQGGTEAFF	TGTGCCAGCAAGCAGGGCGGAACTGAAGCTTTCTTT
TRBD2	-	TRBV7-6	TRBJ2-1	CASSPEASGGYNEQFF	TGTGCCAGCAGCCCAGAGGCTAGCGGGGGATACAATGAGCAGTTCTTC
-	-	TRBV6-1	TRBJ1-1	CASSDYGGVGTEAFF	TGTGCCAGCAGTGATTATGGGGGCGTAGGAACTGAAGCTTTCTTT
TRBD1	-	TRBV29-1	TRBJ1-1	CSVVGDRRNTEAFF	TGCAGCGTTGTTGGGGACAGAAGAAACACTGAAGCTTTCTTT
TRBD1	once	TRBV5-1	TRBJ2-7	CASSPGQGRSYEQYF	TGCGCCAGCAGCCCGGGACAGGGGCGATCCTACGAGCAGTACTTC
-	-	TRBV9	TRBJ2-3	CASSPGGGPDTQYF	TGTGCCAGCAGCCCCGGAGGGGGCCCAGATACGCAGTATTTT
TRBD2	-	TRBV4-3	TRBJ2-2	CASSQEGPAGGPGELFF	TGCGCCAGCAGCCAAGAAGGTCCAGCGGGAGGTCCCGGGGAGCTGTTTTTT
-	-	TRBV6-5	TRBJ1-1	CASSYFMNTEAFF	TGTGCCAGCAGTTATTTCATGAACACTGAAGCTTTCTTT
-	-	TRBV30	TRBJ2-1	CAWRRENGDEQFF	TGTGCCTGGAGGCGAGAAAATGGGGATGAGCAGTTCTTC
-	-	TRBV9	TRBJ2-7	CASSPHGSTYEQYF	TGTGCCAGCAGCCCGCATGGCTCAACCTACGAGCAGTACTTC
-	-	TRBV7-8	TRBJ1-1	CASSLAYTLNTEAFF	TGTGCCAGCAGCTTAGCATACACCCTGAACACTGAAGCTTTCTTT
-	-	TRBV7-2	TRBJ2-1	CASSLEGPGSYNEQFF	TGTGCCAGCAGCTTAGAGGGCCCCGGAAGCTACAATGAGCAGTTCTTC
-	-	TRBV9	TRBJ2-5	CASSGGGALQETQYF	TGTGCCAGCAGCGGCGGAGGGGCCCTCCAAGAGACCCAGTACTTC
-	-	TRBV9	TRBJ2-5	CASSAPHGQETQYF	TGTGCCAGCAGTGCCCCCCATGGACAAGAGACCCAGTACTTC